These 30 T cell receptor beta chains share one sample of origin, sequenced in a study of cytomegalovirus exposure and HLA in healthy donors. PCR employed 60 Vbeta and 13 Jbeta primers. This table comes from immunoSEQ multiplex PCR, and its TCRdb copy is limited to in-frame clones, with some not included. The sample lists about 160,000 clones, 70% to 90% occurring once. Sequenced sample: PBMCs. Receptors originate from a woman aged 30 to 39 in good health and CMV-seropositive.

This rearrangement joins TRBV15 to TRBJ2-7; D is unresolved. The germline V gene has CDR1 LNHNV and CDR2 YYDKDF (reference sequence). The V gene lost 5 bases and the J gene lost 0 bases, with 17 bases spanning the gap. The CDR3 has 16 residues. The CDR3 DNA is TGTGCCACCAGCCCGGCCTACGGGTCCCACTCCTACGAGCAGTACTTC. Protein product: CATSPAYGSHSYEQYF.

CDR3 sequence: CASSQEQGLQFF. CDR3 coding DNA: TGCGCCAGCAGCCAAGAACAGGGGTTGCAGTTCTTC. The genes are TRBV4-1 and TRBJ2-1; TRBD1 aligns across 7 bases. The CDR3 covers 12 residues. V lost 0 bases and J lost 12; bases outside the gene matches: 2. Germline assignment: CDR1 MGHRA and CDR2 YSYEKL.

This clone was seen a handful of times. CDR3 sequence reads: CASSQGLLPSSYEQYF. The CDR3 DNA reads TGCGCCAGCAGCCAAGGACTTTTACCCTCTTCCTACGAGCAGTACTTC. The V gene is TRBV4-3, the J gene TRBJ2-7; D gene ambiguous. The V and J ends lost 1 base and 1 base respectively, with 14 bases between them. There are 16 residues in the CDR3. Per the germline V gene, CDR1 is LGHNA and CDR2 is YSLEER.

This clone turned up a few times. The chain combines TRBV28 with TRBJ2-1, with TRBD2 matching 14 bases. The ends lost 4 bases at V and 8 bases at J; junction bases unmatched: 4. The germline V gene has CDR1 MDHEN and CDR2 SYDVKM. This CDR3 spans 15 amino acids. Here the CDR3 DNA reads TGTGCCAGCAGTTGGGGACTAGCGGGGGTAGATGAGCAGTTCTTC. Translating gives CASSWGLAGVDEQFF.

This clone was observed once. The genes are TRBV5-1 and TRBJ1-6; tentatively, D is TRBD1 (6 bases). CDR1 is SGHRS, CDR2 YFSETQ, per germline. V was shortened by 5 bases and J by 0 bases, with 15 bases between the two germline ends. The CDR3 sequence is 17 residues long. CDR3 region: CASRAEGGYSYNSPLHF. For the CDR3, the DNA is TGCGCCAGCAGAGCGGAGGGGGGGTACTCCTATAATTCACCCCTCCACTTT.

The chain couples TRBV19 to TRBJ1-2; 9 positions match TRBD1. Looked up from germline, CDR1 is LNHDA and CDR2 is SQIVND (reference sequence). The CDR3 contains 14 residues. V trimming: 7 bases; J trimming: 8 bases; junction bases outside the gene matches: 11. The CDR3 region has the DNA TGTGCCAGTAAGGGCCGGGACAGGGTGGACGGCTACACCTTC. Translating gives CASKGRDRVDGYTF. The complete variable domain, with remaining parts taken from reference TRBV19 and TRBJ1-2, reads DGGITQSPKYLFRKEGQNVTLSCEQNLNHDAMYWYRQDPGQGLRLIYYSQIVNDFQKGDIAEGYSVSREKKESFPLTVTSAQKNPTAFYLCASKGRDRVDGYTFGSGTRLTVV.

The rearrangement joins TRBV29-1 to TRBJ2-7, with 11 bases matching TRBD2. CDR3 length: 12 residues. Germline trimming cut 7 bases from V and 4 bases from J; bases unmatched to any gene: 3. CDR1 and CDR2 from the germline V gene are SQVTM and ANQGSEA. The CDR3 bases are TGCAGCGCCACTAGCGGGGGATACGAGCAGTACTTC. It translates to CSATSGGYEQYF.

The chain uses TRBV18 and TRBJ1-1, with a weak D call TRBD1 (6 bases). Per the germline V gene, CDR1 is KGHSH and CDR2 is LQKENI. V was pared by 2 bases and J by 0 bases, with 16 bases between. The CDR3 covers 17 residues. The CDR3 loop is CASSPSKGRGMNTEAFF. The CDR3 DNA is TGTGCCAGCTCACCATCAAAGGGCAGGGGTATGAACACTGAAGCTTTCTTT.

V usage is TRBV5-1 and J usage is TRBJ2-5; 12 bases match TRBD1. V trimming: 5 bases; J trimming: 2 bases; junction bases outside the gene matches: 7. From germline, CDR1 is SGHRS and CDR2 YFSETQ. The CDR3 has 16 residues. The CDR3 loop is CASSVGTGGVQETQYF. CDR3 coding DNA: TGCGCCAGCAGTGTTGGGACAGGGGGCGTTCAAGAGACCCAGTACTTC.

The chain links TRBV5-1 to TRBJ2-1; D gene unclear. V was pared by 1 base and J by 8 bases, with 10 bases between. Per the germline V gene, CDR1 is SGHRS and CDR2 is YFSETQ. The CDR3 covers 13 residues. CDR3 in amino acids: CASSLTYRDEQFF. CDR3 bases: TGCGCCAGCAGCTTGACCTACAGAGATGAGCAGTTCTTC.

V and J are TRBV11-3 and TRBJ1-3; no definite D call. Germline CDR1 SGHNT, CDR2 YENEEA. The CDR3 runs 16 residues. Trimming left V 3 bases short and J 8 bases short, with 20 bases between. In nucleotides, the CDR3 is TGTGCCAGCAGCTTCGGAGGGCCCCAAACTAGGGACACCATATATTTT. Its protein is CASSFGGPQTRDTIYF.

The chain uses TRBV5-1 and TRBJ1-2; 7 bases are shared with TRBD1. The germline CDR1 and CDR2 sequences are SGHRS and YFSETQ. This CDR3 has 13 amino acids. Trimming cost V 0 bases and J 8 bases; bases outside gene matches: 4. The CDR3 DNA reads TGCGCCAGCAGCTTGGGGACAGGCAGGGGCTACACCTTC. Translating it yields CASSLGTGRGYTF.

The chain employs TRBV19 and TRBJ2-5; 9 bases fit TRBD1. The DNA end favors TRBJ2-7, so the J call may be wrong. Per the germline V gene, CDR1 is LNHDA and CDR2 is SQIVND (reference sequence). The CDR3 totals 17 residues. The CDR3 DNA reads as TGTGCCAGTAGCCCGGGACAGGGTAGCTTCCGAGCCTACGAGCAGTACTTC. Its protein product is CASSPGQGSFRAYEQYF.

This rearrangement joins TRBV11-3 to TRBJ2-2; the match to TRBD2 covers 14 bases. CDR3 size: 18 residues. V was clipped by 1 base and J by 4 bases; unmatched bases: 5. Germline loops: CDR1 SGHNT, CDR2 YENEEA. The CDR3: CASSLGTSGGLITGELFF. CDR3 DNA sequence: TGTGCCAGCAGCTTAGGGACTAGCGGGGGGTTAATCACCGGGGAGCTGTTTTTT.

The gene calls are TRBV7-8 and TRBJ2-7; D ambiguous. This CDR3 is built from 13 residues. From germline, CDR1 is SGHVS and CDR2 FQNEAQ. The germline V and J ends were trimmed by 1 base and 6 bases, with 10 bases remaining between them. The CDR3 DNA follows: TGTGCCAGCAGCTTAGGCCCGACATCCGAGCAGTACTTC. This gives the protein CASSLGPTSEQYF.

This clone was seen only a few times. This chain joins TRBV5-4 and TRBJ2-1; TRBD2 is a possible D gene (5 bases). This CDR3 is 14 amino acids long. V was pared by 4 bases and J by 3 bases, with 11 bases between. Germline V gene data show CDR1 as SGHNT and CDR2 as YYREEE (reference sequence). The CDR3 loop reads CASSPRTVYNEQFF. CDR3 sequence (DNA): TGTGCCAGCAGCCCCCGGACTGTCTACAATGAGCAGTTCTTC.

This clone was seen a handful of times. The rearrangement links TRBV7-2 to TRBJ1-6; the D is unclear. In germline, CDR1 is SGHTA, CDR2 FQGNSA. V was clipped by 5 bases and J by 12 bases, with 11 bases between them. CDR3 length equals 12 residues. The CDR3 sequence is CASSPEHQPLHF. In DNA form, the CDR3 reads TGTGCCAGCAGCCCAGAACATCAACCCCTCCACTTT. The full variable domain, completed using reference TRBV7-2 and TRBJ1-6, is GAGVSQSPSNKVTEKGKDVELRCDPISGHTALYWYRQSLGQGLEFLIYFQGNSAPDKSGLPSDRFSAERTGGSVSTLTIQRTQQEDSAVYLCASSPEHQPLHFGNGTRLTVT.

This chain joins TRBV5-4 and TRBJ2-5; a weak D match, TRBD2 (6 bases). The J call could be wrong; TRBJ2-7 is a better fit for the DNA end. This CDR3 has 15 amino acids. Germline CDR1 and CDR2: SGHNT and YYREEE (reference sequence). The CDR3 sequence is CASSLEGRDSYEQYF. The CDR3 DNA sequence: TGTGCCAGCAGCTTGGAAGGGCGGGACTCCTACGAGCAGTACTTC.

For this clone: A read error likely explains this, since a far larger clone differs by one base. Within the sample, other DNA sequences also encode this same CDR3. The rearrangement joins TRBV5-5 to TRBJ2-7; 10 nucleotides align to TRBD1. CDR3 size: 14 residues. V lost 4 bases, J lost 5 bases, and 6 bases stayed unmatched. Germline V CDR1 and CDR2: SGHKS, YYEKEE (reference sequence). CDR3 in DNA: TGTGCCAGCAGCCGTGGGACAGGGGCGGACGAGCAGTACTTC. Amino acids: CASSRGTGADEQYF.

The chain's CDR3 is CASSQGVTLGGISYEQYF. The DNA for the CDR3 is TGTGCCAGCAGCCAAGGTGTTACGTTAGGGGGCATCTCCTACGAGCAGTACTTC. This rearrangement joins TRBV4-2 to TRBJ2-5; TRBD1 aligns across 7 bases. Gene TRBJ2-7 matches the end of the DNA better, so the J call may be wrong. Germline CDR1 is LGHNA and CDR2 is YNFKEQ. The CDR3 spans 18 residues.

CDR3 region: CASSPQMNTEAFF. The CDR3 nucleotides are TGTGCCAGCAGCCCCCAAATGAACACTGAAGCTTTCTTT. The chain recombines TRBV5-4 with TRBJ1-1; D is uncertain. This CDR3 has 13 residues. Germline V gene lookup returns CDR1 SGHNT and CDR2 YYREEE (reference sequence). The germline V and J ends were trimmed by 4 bases and 0 bases, with 7 bases remaining between them. The entire variable domain, with the rest obtained from reference TRBV5-4 and TRBJ1-1, is as follows: ETGVTQSPTHLIKTRGQQVTLRCSSQSGHNTVSWYQQALGQGPQFIFQYYREEENGRGNFPPRFSGLQFPNYSSELNVNALELDDSALYLCASSPQMNTEAFFGQGTRLTVV.

The chain employs TRBV5-4 and TRBJ2-2, with 7 bases matching TRBD1. The CDR3 loop spans 14 amino acids. The junction had 4 bases not matched to a gene; V was cut back by 3 bases and J by 5 bases. Germline lookup yields CDR1 SGHNT and CDR2 YYREEE (reference sequence). This CDR3 reads CASSSKQGTGELFF. The CDR3 nucleotides are TGTGCCAGCAGCTCTAAACAGGGGACCGGGGAGCTGTTTTTT.

The V and J genes are TRBV2 and TRBJ1-1; TRBD1 agrees at 7 bases. CDR1 and CDR2 (germline): SNHLY, FYNNEI. This CDR3 spans 14 amino acids. V lost 7 bases and J lost 5; bases outside the gene matches: 10. DNA for the CDR3: TGTGCCAGCAACTTCCTACAGGGGAATACTGAAGCTTTCTTT. This sequence encodes CASNFLQGNTEAFF.

This clone has a single count. The genes are TRBV2 and TRBJ2-4; D perhaps matches TRBD2 (5 bases). The ends were cut back, 3 bases at V and 10 bases at J, with 7 bases in the middle. Germline assignment: CDR1 SNHLY and CDR2 FYNNEI. The CDR3 contains 11 residues. CDR3 in amino acids: CASSDERIQYF. The CDR3 nucleotides are TGTGCCAGCAGTGACGAGCGGATTCAGTACTTC.

The CDR3: CASSQDHLQGSTAFF. The DNA of the CDR3 is TGCGCCAGCAGCCAAGATCATTTACAGGGAAGTACAGCTTTCTTT. This chain links TRBV4-3 with TRBJ1-1; a weak D match, TRBD1 (6 bases). The CDR3 has 15 residues. With 0 bases removed from V and 10 bases from J, the gap between germline ends came to 18 bases. Germline loops: CDR1 LGHNA, CDR2 YSLEER.

This chain joins TRBV15 and TRBJ1-2; 8 bases are a match to TRBD1. Germline CDR1 and CDR2: LNHNV and YYDKDF (reference sequence). The CDR3 is 14 amino acids. After removal of 4 bases from V and 2 bases from J, the junction contained 3 bases not matched to a gene. CDR3 residues: CATSNNRGNYGYTF. As DNA, the CDR3 is TGTGCCACCAGCAATAACAGGGGGAACTATGGCTACACCTTC.

CDR3 sequence reads: CASSVAISGGARETQYF. The CDR3 nucleotides read TGTGCCAGCAGCGTAGCTATTAGCGGGGGGGCGCGGGAGACCCAGTACTTC. V usage is TRBV9 and J usage is TRBJ2-5; 11 bases align to TRBD2. The germline CDR1 and CDR2 sequences are SGDLS and YYNGEE. Losses at the gene ends were 0 bases for V and 5 bases for J; bases not matched to a gene: 9. The CDR3 loop spans 17 amino acids.

The chain is built from TRBV7-9 and TRBJ2-3, with D possibly TRBD1 on 6 matching bases. This CDR3 has 14 amino acids. Trimming took off 3 bases at V and 3 bases at J, with 10 bases between the two ends. CDR1 SEHNR and CDR2 FQNEAQ come from the germline V gene (reference sequence). CDR3 in amino acids: CASSFGQRTDTQYF. The CDR3 nucleotides are TGTGCCAGCAGCTTCGGACAGCGAACAGATACGCAGTATTTT.

The chain has TRBV6-5 and TRBJ1-5, with 7 bases matching TRBD1. Germline trimming cut 4 bases from V and 0 bases from J; bases unmatched to any gene: 3. The CDR3 runs to 15 residues. Germline V gene sequence: CDR1 MNHEY, CDR2 SVGAGI. CDR3 sequence reads: CASSSTGNSNQPQHF. CDR3 DNA: TGTGCCAGCAGTTCGACAGGGAATAGCAATCAGCCCCAGCATTTT.

V and J are TRBV7-2 and TRBJ2-5; TRBD1 matches 8 bases. Per germline, CDR1 SGHTA and CDR2 FQGNSA. CDR3 size: 14 residues. J gave up 5 bases and V 2 bases, and 4 bases lay outside the gene matches. The CDR3: CASSLLQGEETQYF. CDR3 bases: TGTGCCAGCAGCTTATTACAGGGGGAGGAGACCCAGTACTTC.